The clone carrying this T cell receptor beta chain was seen many times. Its antigen is still unknown. Its ends do not fully match the called genes, so a read error is possible. This entry comes from a study of CD8 T cells in ankylosing spondylitis. CDR1 is SGHTA, CDR2 FQGNSA, per germline. CDR3 length: 13 amino acids. 5'-RACE, quantitative and with molecular barcodes, yielded the TCR beta libraries. TCRdb fed the 5' RACE reads into MiXCR, producing one record per CDR3 protein. The table records fewer than 250,000 distinct CDR3 sequences, about 10% of them present only once. Study-wide results and limits: According to the report, clones linked to the disease were significantly enriched in matched synovial fluid samples taken from ankylosing spondylitis patients.

This rearrangement joins TRBV7-2 to TRBJ2-1; D gene uncertain. The origin of this receptor is a male donor with ankylosing spondylitis or in good health (not recorded which). Sequenced input: blood, either unsorted or a sorted T cell fraction (not recorded which). CDR3 protein: CASSPQGENGQFF. CDR3 in DNA: TGTGCCAGCAGCCCCCAAGGTGAGAATGGGCAGTTCTTC. Based on the CDR3 plus reference TRBV7-2 and TRBJ2-1, the full variable domain is GAGVSQSPSNKVTEKGKDVELRCDPISGHTALYWYRQSLGQGLEFLIYFQGNSAPDKSGLPSDRFSAERTGGSVSTLTIQRTQQEDSAVYLCASSPQGENGQFFGPGTRLTVL.